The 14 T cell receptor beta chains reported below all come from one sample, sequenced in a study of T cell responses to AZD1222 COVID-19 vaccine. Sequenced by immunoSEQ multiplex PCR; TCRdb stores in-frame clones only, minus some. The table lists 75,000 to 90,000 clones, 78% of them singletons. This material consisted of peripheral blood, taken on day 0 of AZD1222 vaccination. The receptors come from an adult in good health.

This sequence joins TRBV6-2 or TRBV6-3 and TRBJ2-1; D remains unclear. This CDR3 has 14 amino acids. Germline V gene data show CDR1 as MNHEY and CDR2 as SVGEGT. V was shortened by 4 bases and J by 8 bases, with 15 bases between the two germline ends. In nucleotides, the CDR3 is TGTGCCAGCAGTTTGTTGGTAGCTGGATATGAGCAGTTCTTC. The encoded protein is CASSLLVAGYEQFF.

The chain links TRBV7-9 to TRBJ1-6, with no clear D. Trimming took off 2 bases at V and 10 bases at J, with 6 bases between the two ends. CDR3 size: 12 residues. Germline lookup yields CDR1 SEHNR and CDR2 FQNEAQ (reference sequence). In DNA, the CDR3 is TGTGCCAGCAGCTTAATGGAATCACCCCTCCACTTT. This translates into CASSLMESPLHF.

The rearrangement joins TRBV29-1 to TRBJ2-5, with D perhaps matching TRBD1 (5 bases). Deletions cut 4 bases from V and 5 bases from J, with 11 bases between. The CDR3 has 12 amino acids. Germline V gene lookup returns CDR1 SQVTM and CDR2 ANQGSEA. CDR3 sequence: CSVAQVAETQYF. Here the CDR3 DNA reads TGCAGCGTTGCACAGGTCGCGGAGACCCAGTACTTC.

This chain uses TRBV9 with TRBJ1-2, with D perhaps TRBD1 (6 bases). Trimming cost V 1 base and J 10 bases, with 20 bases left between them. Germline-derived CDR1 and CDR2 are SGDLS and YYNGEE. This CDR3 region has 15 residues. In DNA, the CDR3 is TGTGCCAGCAGCGTAACCCGTAGGGGGAGGGATTTCTACACCTTC. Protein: CASSVTRRGRDFYTF.

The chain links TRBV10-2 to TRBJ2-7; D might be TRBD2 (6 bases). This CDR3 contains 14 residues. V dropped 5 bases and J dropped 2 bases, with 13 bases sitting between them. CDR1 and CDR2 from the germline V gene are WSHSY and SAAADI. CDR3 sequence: CASSIAAFAYEQYF. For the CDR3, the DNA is TGCGCCAGCAGTATAGCGGCATTCGCCTACGAGCAGTACTTC.

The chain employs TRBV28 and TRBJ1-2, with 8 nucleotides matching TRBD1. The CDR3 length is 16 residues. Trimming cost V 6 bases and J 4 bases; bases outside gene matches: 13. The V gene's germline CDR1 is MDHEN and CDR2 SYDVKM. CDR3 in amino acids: CASRTPGAGTGYGYTF. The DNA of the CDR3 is TGTGCCAGCAGAACACCCGGAGCAGGGACAGGCTATGGCTACACCTTC.

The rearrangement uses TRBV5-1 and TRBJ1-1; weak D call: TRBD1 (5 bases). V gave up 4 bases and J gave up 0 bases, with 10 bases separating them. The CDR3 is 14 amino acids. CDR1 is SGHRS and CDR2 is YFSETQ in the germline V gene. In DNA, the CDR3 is TGCGCCAGCAGCGCGGACACCATGAACACTGAAGCTTTCTTT. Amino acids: CASSADTMNTEAFF.

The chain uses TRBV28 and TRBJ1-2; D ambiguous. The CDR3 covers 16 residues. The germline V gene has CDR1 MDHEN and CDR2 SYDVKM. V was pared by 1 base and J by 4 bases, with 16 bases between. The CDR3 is CASSLFLVASSYGYTF. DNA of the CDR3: TGTGCCAGCAGTTTATTTCTGGTGGCTTCTAGCTATGGCTACACCTTC.

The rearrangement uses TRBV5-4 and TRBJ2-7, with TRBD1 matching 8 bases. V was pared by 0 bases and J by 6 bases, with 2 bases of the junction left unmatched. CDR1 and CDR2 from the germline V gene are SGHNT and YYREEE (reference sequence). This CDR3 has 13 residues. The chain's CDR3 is CASSLGGTGEQYF. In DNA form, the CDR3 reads TGTGCCAGCAGCTTGGGAGGGACAGGCGAGCAGTACTTC.

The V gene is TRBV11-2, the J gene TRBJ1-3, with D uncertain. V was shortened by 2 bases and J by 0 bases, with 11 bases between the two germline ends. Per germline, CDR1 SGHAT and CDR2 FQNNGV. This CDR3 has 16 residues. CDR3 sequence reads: CASSLRVRDSGNTIYF. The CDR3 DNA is TGTGCCAGCAGCTTAAGGGTGAGGGACTCTGGAAACACCATATATTTT. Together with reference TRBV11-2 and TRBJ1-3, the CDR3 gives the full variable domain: EAGVAQSPRYKIIEKRQSVAFWCNPISGHATLYWYQQILGQGPKLLIQFQNNGVVDDSQLPKDRFSAERLKGVDSTLKIQPAKLEDSAVYLCASSLRVRDSGNTIYFGEGSWLTVV.

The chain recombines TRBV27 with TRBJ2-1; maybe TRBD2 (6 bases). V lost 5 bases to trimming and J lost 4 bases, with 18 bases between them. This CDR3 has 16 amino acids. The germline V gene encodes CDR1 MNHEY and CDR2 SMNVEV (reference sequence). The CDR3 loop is CASSPLYGGTYNEQFF. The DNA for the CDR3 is TGTGCCAGCAGTCCTCTTTATGGAGGGACTTACAATGAGCAGTTCTTC.

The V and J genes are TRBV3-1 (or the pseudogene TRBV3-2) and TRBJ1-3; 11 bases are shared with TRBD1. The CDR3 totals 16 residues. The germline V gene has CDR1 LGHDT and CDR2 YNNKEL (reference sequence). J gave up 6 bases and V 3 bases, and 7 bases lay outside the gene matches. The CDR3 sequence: CASSHTGTGGVNTIYF. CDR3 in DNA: TGTGCCAGCAGCCACACCGGGACAGGGGGAGTAAACACCATATATTTT.

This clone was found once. The CDR3 DNA is TGTGCCAGCGGGATCACAGGGGACCCAGATACGCAGTATTTT. Translating it yields CASGITGDPDTQYF. The rearrangement joins TRBV6-5 to TRBJ2-3; 7 nucleotides line up with TRBD1. Germline V gene lookup returns CDR1 MNHEY and CDR2 SVGAGI. This CDR3 region has 14 residues. Unmatched junction bases numbered 9, after V lost 8 bases and J lost 4 bases.

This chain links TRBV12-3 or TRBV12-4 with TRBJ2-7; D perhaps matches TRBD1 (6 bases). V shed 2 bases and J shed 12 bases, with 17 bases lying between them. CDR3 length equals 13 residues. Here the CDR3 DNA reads TGTGCCAGCAGTTTAAGAACGACAGGCAGAAGGTACTTC. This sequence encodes CASSLRTTGRRYF.